This is a list of T cell receptor beta chains from one sample in a study of cytomegalovirus exposure and HLA in healthy donors. Sequencing used immunoSEQ multiplex PCR; TCRdb keeps in-frame clones, though not all of them. The data hold 230,000 or so clones, with around 88% observed a single time. Sequencing input: PBMCs. The receptor set was obtained from a woman aged 18-35 years in good health and CMV-seronegative. CDR3s include the opening cysteine and the closing phenylalanine or tryptophan. A D gene is named only where the DNA matches it firmly. Clone size is stated in some rows and not others, as once, few, many or a class when expanded.

v_gene	d_gene	abundance	j_gene	CDR3aa	CDR3nt
TRBV10-1	TRBD1	few	TRBJ1-2	CASSESRGTYGYTF	TGCGCCAGCAGTGAGTCCAGGGGGACCTATGGCTACACCTTC
TRBV6-1	TRBD1	few	TRBJ1-2	CASSEGQGRNDGYTF	TGTGCCAGCAGTGAAGGACAGGGAAGGAATGATGGCTACACCTTC
TRBV29-1	NA	NA	TRBJ2-3	CSTAGSDTQYF	TGCAGTACCGCAGGGTCAGATACGCAGTATTTT
TRBV11-2	TRBD2	NA	TRBJ2-5	CASSLELASQETQYF	TGTGCCAGCAGCTTGGAACTAGCGAGTCAAGAGACCCAGTACTTC
TRBV7-9	NA	few	TRBJ1-2	CASSLAREGGYTF	TGTGCCAGCAGCTTAGCGCGGGAGGGCGGCTACACCTTC
TRBV14	NA	NA	TRBJ2-7	CASSQDRTVEYF	TGTGCCAGCAGCCAAGATCGGACAGTTGAGTACTTC
TRBV28	NA	once	TRBJ2-5	CASSIPGHGQETQYF	TGTGCCAGCAGTATTCCGGGACACGGACAAGAGACCCAGTACTTC
TRBV7-9	TRBD1	NA	TRBJ2-7	CASSKGQGYEQYF	TGTGCCAGCAGCAAAGGACAGGGCTACGAGCAGTACTTC
TRBV7-6	NA	NA	TRBJ1-1	CASSLGQAGTEAFF	TGTGCCAGCAGCTTAGGACAGGCTGGCACTGAAGCTTTCTTT
TRBV2	TRBD2	NA	TRBJ2-3	CASSIRTSADTQYF	TGTGCCAGCTCTATTCGGACTAGCGCCGATACGCAGTATTTT
TRBV2	NA	few	TRBJ2-5	CASSPDLGRGETQYF	TGTGCCAGCAGTCCGGATCTGGGTCGGGGAGAGACCCAGTACTTC
TRBV5-1	TRBD1	NA	TRBJ1-2	CASSAGQGTNYGYTF	TGCGCCAGCAGCGCCGGACAGGGAACTAACTATGGCTACACCTTC
TRBV5-1	TRBD2	NA	TRBJ2-1	CASSYDGLARDEQFF	TGCGCCAGCAGCTATGACGGACTAGCCCGGGATGAGCAGTTCTTC
TRBV6-5	NA	once	TRBJ1-1	CASSRQPNTEAFF	TGTGCCAGCAGTCGACAGCCGAACACTGAAGCTTTCTTT
TRBV13	NA	once	TRBJ2-1	CASSSDRTSYNEQFF	TGTGCCAGCAGTTCAGACAGAACCTCCTACAATGAGCAGTTCTTC
TRBV28	NA	NA	TRBJ2-2	CASSLPGDIGELFF	TGTGCCAGCAGTTTGCCAGGGGATATCGGGGAGCTGTTTTTT
TRBV9	NA	NA	TRBJ2-2	CASSVRSGDISVGELFF	TGTGCCAGCAGCGTAAGGTCAGGGGATATATCAGTCGGGGAGCTGTTTTTT
TRBV13	NA	NA	TRBJ2-1	CASSRGRLLNEQFF	TGTGCCAGCAGCAGAGGCAGATTACTCAATGAGCAGTTCTTC
TRBV27	TRBD1	once	TRBJ2-1	CASSLFDRGPYNEQFF	TGTGCCAGCAGTTTATTTGACAGGGGGCCCTACAATGAGCAGTTCTTC
TRBV7-2	TRBD1	once	TRBJ1-2	CASSLPPQGARGYTF	TGTGCCAGCAGCTTACCCCCGCAGGGGGCGAGGGGCTACACCTTC
TRBV29-1	NA	NA	TRBJ1-3	CSVEVGDSGNTIYF	TGCAGCGTTGAAGTTGGAGACTCTGGAAACACCATATATTTT
TRBV7-8	TRBD1	NA	TRBJ2-5	CASSLGQGVQETQYF	TGTGCCAGCAGCTTAGGACAGGGGGTTCAAGAGACCCAGTACTTC
TRBV4-1	TRBD2	few	TRBJ2-7	CASSQDSGGSYEQYF	TGCGCCAGCAGCCAAGATAGCGGGGGCTCCTACGAGCAGTACTTC
TRBV27	TRBD1	NA	TRBJ1-4	CASSQRTGGPEKLFF	TGTGCCAGCAGCCAGCGGACAGGGGGCCCAGAAAAACTGTTTTTT
TRBV5-6	TRBD1	NA	TRBJ1-3	CASSLEGQSDGNTIYF	TGTGCCAGCAGCTTGGAGGGACAGTCTGACGGAAACACCATATATTTT
TRBV6-1	NA	once	TRBJ2-7	CASDHSQGSYEQYF	TGTGCCAGCGACCACTCCCAGGGCTCCTACGAGCAGTACTTC
TRBV2	NA	NA	TRBJ1-1	CASRKTGSLNTEAFF	TGTGCCAGCAGGAAGACAGGATCCCTGAACACTGAAGCTTTCTTT
TRBV10-3	NA	NA	TRBJ1-4	CAISEISTNEKLFF	TGTGCCATCAGTGAGATCTCAACTAATGAAAAACTGTTTTTT
TRBV27	TRBD1	NA	TRBJ2-2	CASGHAVGQGNTGELFF	TGTGCCAGCGGTCATGCCGTAGGACAGGGGAACACCGGGGAGCTGTTTTTT
TRBV9	NA	NA	TRBJ1-3	CASSVELSGNTIYF	TGTGCCAGCAGCGTAGAACTCTCTGGAAACACCATATATTTT
TRBV5-4	TRBD2	NA	TRBJ2-1	CASKELAGGPNEQFF	TGTGCCAGCAAAGAGCTAGCGGGAGGGCCCAATGAGCAGTTCTTC
TRBV28	NA	NA	TRBJ2-1	CASNVGVSYNEQFF	TGTGCCAGCAACGTGGGAGTCTCCTACAATGAGCAGTTCTTC
TRBV30	TRBD2	NA	TRBJ2-1	CAWSMRGLAGERGSYNEQFF	TGTGCCTGGAGTATGCGGGGGCTAGCGGGAGAGAGGGGCTCCTACAATGAGCAGTTCTTC
TRBV5-4	NA	few	TRBJ1-5	CASSLGPESNQPQHF	TGTGCCAGCAGCTTGGGTCCAGAATCCAATCAGCCCCAGCATTTT
TRBV15	TRBD1	NA	TRBJ2-3	CATSRDRNRGSDTQYF	TGTGCCACCAGCAGAGATCGGAACAGGGGCTCAGATACGCAGTATTTT
TRBV27	NA	NA	TRBJ1-1	CASSFRANTEAFF	TGTGCCAGCAGTTTCAGGGCGAACACTGAAGCTTTCTTT
TRBV5-1	TRBD1	NA	TRBJ1-4	CASSLGFRGTNEKLFF	TGCGCCAGCAGCTTAGGGTTCAGGGGGACTAATGAAAAACTGTTTTTT
TRBV6-5	NA	NA	TRBJ2-1	CASTYNEQFF	TGTGCCAGCACTTACAATGAGCAGTTCTTC
TRBV11-2	NA	few	TRBJ2-4	CASSSGQLQYF	TGTGCCAGCAGCTCCGGACAGCTTCAGTACTTC
TRBV2	NA	NA	TRBJ1-3	CASRGDSGNTIYF	TGTGCCAGCAGGGGCGACTCTGGAAACACCATATATTTT
TRBV29-1	NA	NA	TRBJ2-7	CSVETVYEQYF	TGCAGCGTCGAGACAGTATACGAGCAGTACTTC
TRBV27	NA	once	TRBJ2-3	CASSLYRSPDTQYF	TGTGCCAGCAGTTTATATCGGAGCCCAGATACGCAGTATTTT
TRBV27	NA	NA	TRBJ2-2	CASSLSSQNTGELFF	TGTGCCAGCAGTTTATCGTCACAGAACACCGGGGAGCTGTTTTTT
TRBV4-1	NA	NA	TRBJ2-2	CASSQVQGTGELFF	TGCGCCAGCAGCCAAGTCCAGGGCACCGGGGAGCTGTTTTTT
TRBV6-1	NA	NA	TRBJ1-3	CASSPTQSSGNTIYF	TGTGCCAGCAGTCCTACACAGTCCTCTGGAAACACCATATATTTT
TRBV28	TRBD1	NA	TRBJ1-5	CASSLWTGLGNQPQHF	TGTGCCAGCAGTTTATGGACAGGGTTGGGCAATCAGCCCCAGCATTTT
TRBV27	NA	NA	TRBJ2-1	CASQGGLDDEQFF	TGTGCCTCGCAGGGCGGTTTAGATGATGAGCAGTTCTTC
TRBV6-4	TRBD1	NA	TRBJ2-1	CASSPLPGQVINEQFF	TGTGCCAGCAGCCCTCTCCCGGGACAGGTCATCAATGAGCAGTTCTTC
TRBV2	TRBD1	NA	TRBJ2-1	CASSERATGPNNEQFF	TGTGCCAGCAGTGAAAGGGCGACAGGGCCCAACAATGAGCAGTTCTTC